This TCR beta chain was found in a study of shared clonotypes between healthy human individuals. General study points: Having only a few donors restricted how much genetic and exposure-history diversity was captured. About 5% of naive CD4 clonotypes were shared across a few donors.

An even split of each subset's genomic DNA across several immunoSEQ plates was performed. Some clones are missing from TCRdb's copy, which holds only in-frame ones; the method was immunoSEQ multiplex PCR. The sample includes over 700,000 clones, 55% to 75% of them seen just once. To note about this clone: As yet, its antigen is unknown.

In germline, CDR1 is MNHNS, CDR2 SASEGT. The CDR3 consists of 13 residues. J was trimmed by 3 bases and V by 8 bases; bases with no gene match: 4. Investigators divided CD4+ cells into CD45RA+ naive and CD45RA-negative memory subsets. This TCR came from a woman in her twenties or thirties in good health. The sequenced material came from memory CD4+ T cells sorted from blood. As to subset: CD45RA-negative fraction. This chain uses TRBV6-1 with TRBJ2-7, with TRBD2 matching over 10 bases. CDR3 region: CASCLAGDYEQYF. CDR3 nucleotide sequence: TGTGCCAGCTGTCTAGCGGGAGACTACGAGCAGTACTTC.